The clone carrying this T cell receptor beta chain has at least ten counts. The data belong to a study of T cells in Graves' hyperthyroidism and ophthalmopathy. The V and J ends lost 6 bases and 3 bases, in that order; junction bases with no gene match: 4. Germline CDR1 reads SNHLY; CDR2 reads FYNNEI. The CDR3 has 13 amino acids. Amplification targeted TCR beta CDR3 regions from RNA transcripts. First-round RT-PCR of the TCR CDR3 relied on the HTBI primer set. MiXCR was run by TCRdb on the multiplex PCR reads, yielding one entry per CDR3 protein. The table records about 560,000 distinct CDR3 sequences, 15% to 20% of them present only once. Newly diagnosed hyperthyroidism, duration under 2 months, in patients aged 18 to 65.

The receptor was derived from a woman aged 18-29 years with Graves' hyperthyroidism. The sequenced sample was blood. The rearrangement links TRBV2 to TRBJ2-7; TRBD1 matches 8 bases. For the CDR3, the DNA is TGTGCCAGCAGAGTTGACAGGGGCTACGAGCAGTACTTC. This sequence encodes CASRVDRGYEQYF.